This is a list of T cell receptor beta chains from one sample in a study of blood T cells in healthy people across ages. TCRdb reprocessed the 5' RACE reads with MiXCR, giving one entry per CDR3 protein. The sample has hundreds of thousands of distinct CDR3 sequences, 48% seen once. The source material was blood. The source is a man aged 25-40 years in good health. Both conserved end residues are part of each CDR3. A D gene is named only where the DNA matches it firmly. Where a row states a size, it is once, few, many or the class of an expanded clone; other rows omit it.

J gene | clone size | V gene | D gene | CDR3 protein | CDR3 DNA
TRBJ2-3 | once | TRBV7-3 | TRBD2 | CASSRGGAPDTQYF | TGTGCCAGCTCTCGGGGGGGGGCCCCAGATACGCAGTATTTT
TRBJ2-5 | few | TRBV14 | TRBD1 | CASSTRTGMYQETQYF | TGTGCCAGCAGCACCCGGACAGGGATGTACCAAGAGACCCAGTACTTC
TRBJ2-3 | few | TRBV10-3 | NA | CAIRAPPGDPSTDTQYF | TGTGCCATCAGGGCCCCTCCCGGAGACCCTAGCACAGATACGCAGTATTTT
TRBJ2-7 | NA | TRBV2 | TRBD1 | CASKDRGHYEQYF | TGTGCCAGCAAGGACAGGGGGCACTACGAGCAGTACTTC
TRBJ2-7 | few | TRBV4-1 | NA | CASSQEDMAGAYEQYF | TGCGCCAGCAGCCAAGAGGATATGGCTGGCGCCTACGAGCAGTACTTC
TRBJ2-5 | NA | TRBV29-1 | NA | CSVEDAGAETQYF | TGCAGCGTTGAAGATGCCGGGGCAGAGACCCAGTACTTC
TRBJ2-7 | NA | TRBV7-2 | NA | CASSLDAGPYEQYF | TGTGCCAGCAGCCTTGATGCGGGCCCCTACGAGCAGTACTTC
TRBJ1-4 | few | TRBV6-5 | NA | CASSYSLFPQGGGEKLFF | TGTGCCAGCAGTTACTCTTTATTCCCCCAGGGCGGGGGTGAAAAACTGTTTTTT
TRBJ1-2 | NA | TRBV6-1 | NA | CASSEVGSGAGGYTF | TGTGCCAGCAGTGAAGTAGGGAGCGGGGCTGGTGGCTACACCTTC
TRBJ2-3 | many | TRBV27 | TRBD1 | CASSAIQGITDTQYF | TGTGCCAGCAGTGCGATACAGGGGATCACAGATACGCAGTATTTT
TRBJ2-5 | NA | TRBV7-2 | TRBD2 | CASSLNSPSGGAETQYF | TGTGCCAGCAGCTTAAATAGTCCTAGCGGGGGGGCGGAGACCCAGTACTTC
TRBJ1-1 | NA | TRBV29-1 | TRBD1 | CSVWTGNLNTEAFF | TGCAGCGTTTGGACAGGGAACCTGAACACTGAAGCTTTCTTT
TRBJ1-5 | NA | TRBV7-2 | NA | CASSPQTGHQHF | TGTGCCAGCAGCCCCCAAACAGGGCATCAGCATTTT
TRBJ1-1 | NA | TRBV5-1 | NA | CASSPRGGRRGAFF | TGCGCCAGCAGCCCCCGAGGAGGGCGGCGTGGAGCTTTCTTT
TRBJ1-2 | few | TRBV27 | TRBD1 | CASSEYPDGGGGYTF | TGTGCCAGCAGTGAGTATCCCGACGGAGGGGGCGGCTACACCTTC
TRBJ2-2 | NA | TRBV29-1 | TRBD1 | CSVRDRGRDTGELFF | TGCAGCGTCCGGGACAGGGGGCGTGATACCGGGGAGCTGTTTTTT
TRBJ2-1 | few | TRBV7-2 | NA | CASSFRTGEQFF | TGTGCCAGCAGCTTCCGAACAGGAGAGCAGTTCTTC